The sample holds a few counts of the clone carrying this T cell receptor (beta chain). These data come from a study of T cells after yellow fever vaccination. The authors made TCR cDNA by 5'RACE template switching, adding a universal primer site and UMIs. A single record per CDR3 protein comes from TCRdb applying MiXCR to the 5' RACE reads. The sample shows 400,000 to 650,000 distinct CDR3 sequences, less than 25% of them seen only once. Here the sequenced sample was PBMCs, taken more than 20 days after the first yellow fever vaccination. The clonotype originates from a man in his late teens or twenties who received the YFV17D yellow fever vaccine.

The CDR3 DNA is TGCGCCAGCAGCCAAGATCCTACAGGGGAACTGCCCCTCCACTTT. It translates to CASSQDPTGELPLHF. This chain links TRBV4-3 with TRBJ1-6; TRBD1 aligns across 7 bases. Trimming took 0 bases from V and 13 from J; bases not matched to a gene: 9. Germline V CDR1 and CDR2: LGHNA, YSLEER. The CDR3 extends over 15 amino acids.